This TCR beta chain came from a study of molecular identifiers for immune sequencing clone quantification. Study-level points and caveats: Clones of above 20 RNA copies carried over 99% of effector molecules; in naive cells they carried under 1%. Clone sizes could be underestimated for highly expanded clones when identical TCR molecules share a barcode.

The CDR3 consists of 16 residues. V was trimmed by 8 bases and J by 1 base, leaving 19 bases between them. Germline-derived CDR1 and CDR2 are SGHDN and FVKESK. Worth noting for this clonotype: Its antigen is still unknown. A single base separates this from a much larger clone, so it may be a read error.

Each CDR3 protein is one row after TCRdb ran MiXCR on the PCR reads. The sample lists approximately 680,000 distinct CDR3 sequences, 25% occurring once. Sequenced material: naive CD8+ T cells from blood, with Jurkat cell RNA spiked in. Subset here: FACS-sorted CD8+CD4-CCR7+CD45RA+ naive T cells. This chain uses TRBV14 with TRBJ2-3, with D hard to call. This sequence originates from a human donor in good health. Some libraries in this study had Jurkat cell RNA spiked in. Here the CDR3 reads CASGPPVGLGTDTQYF. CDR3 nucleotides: TGTGCCAGCGGCCCCCCTGTGGGTTTGGGCACAGATACGCAGTATTTT. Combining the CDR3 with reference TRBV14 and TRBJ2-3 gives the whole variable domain EAGVTQFPSHSVIEKGQTVTLRCDPISGHDNLYWYRRVMGKEIKFLLHFVKESKQDESGMPNNRFLAERTGGTYSTLKVQPAELEDSGVYFCASGPPVGLGTDTQYFGPGTRLTVL.